This T cell receptor (beta chain) was documented in a study of regulatory T cells in long-lasting Graves disease. The ends were cut back, 6 bases at V and 3 bases at J, with 10 bases in the middle. CDR3 length equals 12 residues. CDR1 is SQVTM, CDR2 ANQGSEA, per germline. Researchers made TCR beta libraries by using iRepertoire HTBI primers and running Arm-PCR on CDR3 regions. Each CDR3 protein gets one entry after TCRdb re-called the multiplex PCR reads with MiXCR. The sample contains some 220,000 distinct CDR3 sequences, roughly 19% of which appear only once. Time point in this sample: newly diagnosed GD, antithyroid drugs for less than 3 months. After RNA was extracted from PBMCs, the TCR library was made from it. These sequences were also reported in another study, on T cells in Graves' hyperthyroidism and ophthalmopathy. That paper states: With a median lead of approximately 6 months before onset, the model predicted ophthalmopathy.

This specimen consisted of peripheral blood mononuclear cells (PBMCs), obtained at new diagnosis, from a patient treated with antithyroid drugs. The gene calls are TRBV29-1 and TRBJ2-3; D assignment may be TRBD1 or TRBD2 (5 bases each). This receptor was identified in a woman younger than 45 with Graves disease. CDR3 amino acids: CSVGEGTDTQYF. In DNA, the CDR3 is TGCAGCGTGGGCGAGGGGACAGATACGCAGTATTTT.